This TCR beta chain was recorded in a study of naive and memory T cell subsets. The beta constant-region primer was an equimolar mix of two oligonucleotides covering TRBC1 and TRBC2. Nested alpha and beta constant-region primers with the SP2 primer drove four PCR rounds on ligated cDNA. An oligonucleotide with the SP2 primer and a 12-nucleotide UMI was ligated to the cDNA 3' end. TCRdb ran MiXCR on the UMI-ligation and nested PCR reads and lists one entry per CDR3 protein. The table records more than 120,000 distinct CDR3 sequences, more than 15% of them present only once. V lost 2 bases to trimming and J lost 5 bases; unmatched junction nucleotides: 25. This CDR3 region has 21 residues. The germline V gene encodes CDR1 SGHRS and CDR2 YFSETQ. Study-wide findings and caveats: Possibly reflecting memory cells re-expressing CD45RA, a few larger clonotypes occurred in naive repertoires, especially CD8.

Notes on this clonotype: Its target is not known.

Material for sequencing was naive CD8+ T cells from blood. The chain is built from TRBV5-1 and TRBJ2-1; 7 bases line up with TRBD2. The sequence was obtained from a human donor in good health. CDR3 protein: CASSFLGEGSLLVETDNEQFF. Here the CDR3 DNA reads TGCGCCAGCAGCTTTTTGGGGGAGGGCTCGTTATTAGTTGAAACGGACAATGAGCAGTTCTTC. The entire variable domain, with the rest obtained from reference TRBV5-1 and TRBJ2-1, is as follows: KAGVTQTPRYLIKTRGQQVTLSCSPISGHRSVSWYQQTPGQGLQFLFEYFSETQRNKGNFPGRFSGRQFSNSRSEMNVSTLELGDSALYLCASSFLGEGSLLVETDNEQFFGPGTRLTVL.